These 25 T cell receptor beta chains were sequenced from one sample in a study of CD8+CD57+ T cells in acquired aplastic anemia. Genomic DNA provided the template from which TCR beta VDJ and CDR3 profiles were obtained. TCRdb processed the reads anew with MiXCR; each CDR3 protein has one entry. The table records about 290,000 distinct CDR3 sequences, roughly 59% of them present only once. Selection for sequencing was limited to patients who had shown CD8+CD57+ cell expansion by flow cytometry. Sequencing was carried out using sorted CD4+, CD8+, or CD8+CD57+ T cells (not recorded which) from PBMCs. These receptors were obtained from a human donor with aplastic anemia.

The DNA for the CDR3 is TGTGCCAGCAGCTTAGTGGGGGAGACTAATGAAAAACTGTTTTTT. Translating it yields CASSLVGETNEKLFF. The chain links TRBV10-3 to TRBJ1-4; a possible D gene is TRBD1 (5 bases). CDR1 ENHRY and CDR2 SYGVKD come from the germline V gene. Deletions cut 10 bases from V and 2 bases from J, with 17 bases between. CDR3 size: 15 residues.

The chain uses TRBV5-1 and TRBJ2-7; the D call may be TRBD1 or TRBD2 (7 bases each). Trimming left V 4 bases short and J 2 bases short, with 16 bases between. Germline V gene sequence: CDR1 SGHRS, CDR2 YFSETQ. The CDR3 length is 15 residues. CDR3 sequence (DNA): TGCGCCAGCAGCCCCAGGGGGGGTCGACCCTACGAGCAGTACTTC. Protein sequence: CASSPRGGRPYEQYF. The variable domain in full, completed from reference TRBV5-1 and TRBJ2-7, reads KAGVTQTPRYLIKTRGQQVTLSCSPISGHRSVSWYQQTPGQGLQFLFEYFSETQRNKGNFPGRFSGRQFSNSRSEMNVSTLELGDSALYLCASSPRGGRPYEQYFGPGTRLTVT.

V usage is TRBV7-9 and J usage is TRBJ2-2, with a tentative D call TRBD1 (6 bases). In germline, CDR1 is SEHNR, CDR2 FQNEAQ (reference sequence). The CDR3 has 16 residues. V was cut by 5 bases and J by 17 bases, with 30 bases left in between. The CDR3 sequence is CASSQVGQRNTGEPFF. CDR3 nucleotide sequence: TGTGCCAGCAGCCAGGTGGGACAACGAAACACCGGGGAGCCATTTTTT.

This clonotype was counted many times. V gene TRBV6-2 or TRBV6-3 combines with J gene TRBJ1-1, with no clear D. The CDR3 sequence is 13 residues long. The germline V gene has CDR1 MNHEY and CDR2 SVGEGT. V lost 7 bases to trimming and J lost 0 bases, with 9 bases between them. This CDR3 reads CASTALMNTEAFF. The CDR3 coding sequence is TGTGCCAGCACCGCCCTAATGAACACTGAAGCTTTCTTT.

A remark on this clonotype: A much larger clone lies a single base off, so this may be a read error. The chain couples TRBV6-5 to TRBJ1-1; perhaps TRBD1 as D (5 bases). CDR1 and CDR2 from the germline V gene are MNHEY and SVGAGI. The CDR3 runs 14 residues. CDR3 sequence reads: CASSYSYKDTEALF. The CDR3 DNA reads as TGTGCCAGCAGTTACTCCTATAAGGACACTGAAGCTCTCTTT.

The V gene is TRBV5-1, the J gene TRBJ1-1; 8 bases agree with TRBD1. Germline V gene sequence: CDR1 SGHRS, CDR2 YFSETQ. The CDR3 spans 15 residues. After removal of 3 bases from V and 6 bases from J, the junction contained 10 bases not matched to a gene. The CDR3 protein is CASSSQGGMVAEAFF. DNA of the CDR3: TGCGCCAGCAGCTCACAGGGGGGTATGGTCGCTGAAGCTTTCTTT.

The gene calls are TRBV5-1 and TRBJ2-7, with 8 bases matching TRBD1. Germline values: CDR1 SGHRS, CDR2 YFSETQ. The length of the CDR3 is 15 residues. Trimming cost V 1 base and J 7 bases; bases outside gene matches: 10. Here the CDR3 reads CASSLFGTGLEEQYF. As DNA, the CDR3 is TGCGCCAGCAGCTTGTTTGGGACAGGACTGGAGGAGCAGTACTTC. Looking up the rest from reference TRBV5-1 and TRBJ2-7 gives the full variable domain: KAGVTQTPRYLIKTRGQQVTLSCSPISGHRSVSWYQQTPGQGLQFLFEYFSETQRNKGNFPGRFSGRQFSNSRSEMNVSTLELGDSALYLCASSLFGTGLEEQYFGPGTRLTVT.

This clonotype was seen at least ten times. CDR3 nucleotides: TGTGCCAGCAGCGTGAACAATGAGCAGTTCTTC. Protein sequence: CASSVNNEQFF. The rearrangement uses TRBV5-8 and TRBJ2-1; D not resolved. CDR1 and CDR2 from the germline V gene are SGHTS and YDEGEE. This CDR3 is built from 11 residues. V lost 4 bases and J lost 5, with 4 bases in between. Complete variable domain (other parts from reference TRBV5-8 and TRBJ2-1): EAGVTQSPTHLIKTRGQQATLRCSPISGHTSVYWYQQALGLGLQFLLWYDEGEERNRGNFPPRFSGRQFPNYSSELNVNALELEDSALYLCASSVNNEQFFGPGTRLTVL.

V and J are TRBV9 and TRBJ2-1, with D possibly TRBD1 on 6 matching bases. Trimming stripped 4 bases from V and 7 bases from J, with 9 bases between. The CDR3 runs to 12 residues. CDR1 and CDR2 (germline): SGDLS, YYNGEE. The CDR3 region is CASSFTGNEQFF. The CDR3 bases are TGTGCCAGCAGCTTCACAGGGAATGAGCAGTTCTTC.

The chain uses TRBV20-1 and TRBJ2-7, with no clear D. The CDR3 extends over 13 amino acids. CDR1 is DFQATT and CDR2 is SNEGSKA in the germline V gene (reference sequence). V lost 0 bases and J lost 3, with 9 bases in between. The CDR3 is CSAREHGIYEQYF. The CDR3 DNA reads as TGCAGTGCTAGAGAACACGGAATCTACGAGCAGTACTTC.

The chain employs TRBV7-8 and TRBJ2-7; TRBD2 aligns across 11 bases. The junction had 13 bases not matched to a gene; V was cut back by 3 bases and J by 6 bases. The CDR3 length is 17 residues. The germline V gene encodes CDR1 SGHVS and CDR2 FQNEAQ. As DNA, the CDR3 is TGTGCCAGCAGCTTCGGGACAGGGTTAGCGGGAGGGCGCGAGCAGTACTTC. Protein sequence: CASSFGTGLAGGREQYF.

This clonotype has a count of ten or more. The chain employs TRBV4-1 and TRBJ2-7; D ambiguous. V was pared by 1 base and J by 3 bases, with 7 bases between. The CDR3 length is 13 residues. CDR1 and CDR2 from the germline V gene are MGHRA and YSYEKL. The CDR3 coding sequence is TGCGCCAGCAGCCAAGCGAAAGACTACGAGCAGTACTTC. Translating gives CASSQAKDYEQYF.

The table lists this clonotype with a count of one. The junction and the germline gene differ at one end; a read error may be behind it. The CDR3 coding sequence is TGTGTCAGCAGCTTAGGCTCGCCTGAAGCTTTCTTT. The encoded protein is CVSSLGSPEAFF. The rearrangement links TRBV7-9 to TRBJ1-1; D ambiguous. Germline CDR1 is SEHNR and CDR2 is FQNEAQ (reference sequence). CDR3 length: 12 amino acids.

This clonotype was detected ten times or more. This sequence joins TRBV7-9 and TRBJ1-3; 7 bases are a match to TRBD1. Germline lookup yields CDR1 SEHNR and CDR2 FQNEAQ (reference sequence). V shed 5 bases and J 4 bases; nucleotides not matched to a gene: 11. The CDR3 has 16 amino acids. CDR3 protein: CASSTYRGVIGNTIYF. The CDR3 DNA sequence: TGTGCCAGCAGCACCTACAGGGGAGTAATCGGAAACACCATATATTTT.

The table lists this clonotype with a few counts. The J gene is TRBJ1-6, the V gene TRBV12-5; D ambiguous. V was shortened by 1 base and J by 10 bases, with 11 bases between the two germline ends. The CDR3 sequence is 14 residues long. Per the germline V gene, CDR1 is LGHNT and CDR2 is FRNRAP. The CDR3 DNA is TGTGCTAGTGGTTTGGACTTCGGGTCCTCACCCCTCCACTTT. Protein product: CASGLDFGSSPLHF.

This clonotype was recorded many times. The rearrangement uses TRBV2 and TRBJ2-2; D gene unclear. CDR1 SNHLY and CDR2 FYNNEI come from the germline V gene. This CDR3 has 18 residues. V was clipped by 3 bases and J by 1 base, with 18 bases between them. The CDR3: CASSDGYSLVGNTGELFF. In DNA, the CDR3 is TGTGCCAGCAGTGACGGTTATTCATTGGTTGGGAACACCGGGGAGCTGTTTTTT. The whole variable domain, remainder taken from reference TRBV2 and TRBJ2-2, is EPEVTQTPSHQVTQMGQEVILRCVPISNHLYFYWYRQILGQKVEFLVSFYNNEISEKSEIFDDQFSVERPDGSNFTLKIRSTKLEDSAMYFCASSDGYSLVGNTGELFFGEGSRLTVL.

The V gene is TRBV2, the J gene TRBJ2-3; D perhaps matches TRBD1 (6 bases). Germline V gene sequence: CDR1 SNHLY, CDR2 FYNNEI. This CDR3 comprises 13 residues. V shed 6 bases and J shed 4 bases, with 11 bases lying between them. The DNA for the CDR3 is TGTGCCAGCAGACAGGGTTCAGCAGATACGCAGTATTTT. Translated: CASRQGSADTQYF.

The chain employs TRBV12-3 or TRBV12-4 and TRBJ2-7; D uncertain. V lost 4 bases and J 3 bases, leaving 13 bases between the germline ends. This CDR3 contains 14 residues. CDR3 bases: TGTGCCAGCAGTTATGTTCATTGGAGCTACGAGCAGTACTTC. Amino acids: CASSYVHWSYEQYF.

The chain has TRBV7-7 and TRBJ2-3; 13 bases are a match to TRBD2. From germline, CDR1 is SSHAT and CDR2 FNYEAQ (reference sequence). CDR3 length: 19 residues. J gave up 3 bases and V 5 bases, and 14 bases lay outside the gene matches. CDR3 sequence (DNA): TGTGCCAGCAGCGGTCGGACTAGCGGGAGTATACGGTGGACAGATACGCAGTATTTT. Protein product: CASSGRTSGSIRWTDTQYF.

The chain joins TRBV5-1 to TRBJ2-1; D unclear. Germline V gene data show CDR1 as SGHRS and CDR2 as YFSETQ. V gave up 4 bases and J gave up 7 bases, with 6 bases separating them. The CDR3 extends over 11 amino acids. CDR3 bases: TGCGCCAGCAGCGGGTGGAATGAGCAGTTCTTC. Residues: CASSGWNEQFF.

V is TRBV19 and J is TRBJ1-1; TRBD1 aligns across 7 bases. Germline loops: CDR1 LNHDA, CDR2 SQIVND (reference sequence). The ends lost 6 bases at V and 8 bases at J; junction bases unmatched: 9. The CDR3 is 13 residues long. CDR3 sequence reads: CASSIGGGREAFF. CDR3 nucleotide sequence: TGTGCCAGTAGCATCGGAGGGGGCAGGGAAGCTTTCTTT.

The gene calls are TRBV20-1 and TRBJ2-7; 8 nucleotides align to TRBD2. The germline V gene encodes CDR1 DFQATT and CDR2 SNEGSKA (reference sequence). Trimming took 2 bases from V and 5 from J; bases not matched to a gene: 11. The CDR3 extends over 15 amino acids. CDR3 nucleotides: TGCAGTGCTAGACCTCCGGGACTAGTTTCCCACGAGCAGTACTTC. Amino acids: CSARPPGLVSHEQYF.

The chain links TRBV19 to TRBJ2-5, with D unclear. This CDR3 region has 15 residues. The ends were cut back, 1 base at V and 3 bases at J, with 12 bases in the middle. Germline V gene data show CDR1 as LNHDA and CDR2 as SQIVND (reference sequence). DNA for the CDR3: TGTGCCAGTAGTATAGCGGGCAGGATTGAAGAGACCCAGTACTTC. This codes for CASSIAGRIEETQYF.

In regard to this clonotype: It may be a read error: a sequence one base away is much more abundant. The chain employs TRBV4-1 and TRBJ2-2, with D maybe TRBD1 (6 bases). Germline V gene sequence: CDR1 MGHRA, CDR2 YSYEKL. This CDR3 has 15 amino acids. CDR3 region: CASGQRYGQTGELFF. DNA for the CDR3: TGCGCCAGCGGCCAGAGGTATGGACAGACCGGGGAGCTGTTTTTT.

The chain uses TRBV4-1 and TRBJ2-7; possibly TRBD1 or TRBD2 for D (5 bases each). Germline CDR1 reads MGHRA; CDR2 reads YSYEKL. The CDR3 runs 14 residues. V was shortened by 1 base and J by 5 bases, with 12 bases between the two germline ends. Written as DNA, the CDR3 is TGCGCCAGCAGCCAAGTGCCGGGACCCAACGAGCAGTACTTC. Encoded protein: CASSQVPGPNEQYF.